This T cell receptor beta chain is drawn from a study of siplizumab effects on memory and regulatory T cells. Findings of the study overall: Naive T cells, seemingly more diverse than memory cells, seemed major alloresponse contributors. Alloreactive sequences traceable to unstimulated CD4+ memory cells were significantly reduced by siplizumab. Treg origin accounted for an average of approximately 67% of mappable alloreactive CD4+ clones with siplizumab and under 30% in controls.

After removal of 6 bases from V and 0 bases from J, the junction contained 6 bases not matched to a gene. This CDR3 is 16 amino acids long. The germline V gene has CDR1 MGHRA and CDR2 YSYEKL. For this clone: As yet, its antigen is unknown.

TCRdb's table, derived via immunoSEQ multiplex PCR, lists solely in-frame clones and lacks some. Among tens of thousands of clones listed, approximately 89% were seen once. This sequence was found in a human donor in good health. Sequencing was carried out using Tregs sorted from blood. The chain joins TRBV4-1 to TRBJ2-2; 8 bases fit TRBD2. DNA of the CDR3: TGCGCCAGCAGGCGTAGCGGGAAACCGAACACCGGGGAGCTGTTTTTT. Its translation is CASRRSGKPNTGELFF.